The 30 T cell receptor beta chains below were found in one sample sequenced in a study of circulating and synovial CD4+ cells in juvenile arthritis. Method: immunoSEQ multiplex PCR; TCRdb's copy keeps in-frame clones and lacks some. The sample gives approximately 35,000 clones, 90% to 95% of which show up once; 0.16% is in the top ten. Sequenced sample: CD4+ T cells from blood. The receptors stem from a human donor with juvenile idiopathic arthritis.

The genes are TRBV2 and TRBJ2-1, with 12 nucleotides matching TRBD2. Trimming at V came to 5 bases and at J to 4 bases, leaving 6 bases not matched to a gene. The germline gives CDR1 SNHLY, CDR2 FYNNEI. The CDR3 totals 16 residues. CDR3 sequence: CASSKTSGRNYNEQFF. CDR3 nucleotide sequence: TGTGCCAGCAGTAAGACTAGCGGGAGAAATTACAATGAGCAGTTCTTC. Supplemented by reference TRBV2 and TRBJ2-1, the full variable domain reads EPEVTQTPSHQVTQMGQEVILRCVPISNHLYFYWYRQILGQKVEFLVSFYNNEISEKSEIFDDQFSVERPDGSNFTLKIRSTKLEDSAMYFCASSKTSGRNYNEQFFGPGTRLTVL.

This chain links TRBV11-2 with TRBJ1-3, with 7 positions matching TRBD1. The V and J ends lost 5 bases and 7 bases, in that order; junction bases with no gene match: 5. The CDR3 consists of 13 residues. CDR1 is SGHAT and CDR2 is FQNNGV in the germline V gene. The CDR3 DNA reads TGTGCCAGCAGCCCTCAACAGGGGAACACCATATATTTT. Translated: CASSPQQGNTIYF.

This rearrangement joins TRBV27 to TRBJ2-7; TRBD2 matches 7 bases. In germline, CDR1 is MNHEY, CDR2 SMNVEV (reference sequence). With V trimmed by 6 bases and J by 7 bases, 12 bases remained unmatched. The CDR3 loop spans 14 amino acids. Here the CDR3 reads CASSPLGGSGEQYF. CDR3 in DNA: TGTGCCAGCAGCCCATTGGGGGGGTCGGGAGAGCAGTACTTC.

This clone is a singleton in its sample. This chain uses TRBV5-6 with TRBJ2-4, with D possibly being TRBD2 (6 bases). V lost 5 bases and J lost 2, with 11 bases in between. Germline-derived CDR1 and CDR2 are SGHDT and YYEEEE. The CDR3 covers 14 residues. As DNA, the CDR3 is TGTGCCAGCAGGGTTGGGGGGACCAAAAACATTCAGTACTTC. It codes for CASRVGGTKNIQYF.

The genes are TRBV2 and TRBJ1-5; perhaps TRBD1 as D (5 bases). V was cut by 6 bases and J by 0 bases, with 12 bases left in between. CDR1 is SNHLY and CDR2 is FYNNEI in the germline V gene. The CDR3 sequence is 15 residues long. CDR3 protein: CASSREGYSNQPQHF. The CDR3 DNA follows: TGTGCCAGCAGCCGGGAGGGGTATAGCAATCAGCCCCAGCATTTT.

The chain joins TRBV27 to TRBJ2-3, with D possibly TRBD2 on 7 matching bases. Deletions cut 8 bases from V and 3 bases from J, with 18 bases between. The CDR3 covers 15 residues. Per germline, CDR1 MNHEY and CDR2 SMNVEV (reference sequence). The CDR3 region has the DNA TGTGCCAGCTCCCTAGTAGGGGGAGGGACAGATACGCAGTATTTT. It translates to CASSLVGGGTDTQYF.

CDR3 region: CASSRNSGDFGYTF. The CDR3 DNA is TGTGCCAGCAGCCGTAACTCGGGGGATTTCGGCTACACCTTC. The rearrangement uses TRBV7-8 and TRBJ1-2, with a tentative D call TRBD1 (5 bases). The CDR3 is made up of 14 amino acids. With 5 bases removed from V and 8 bases from J, the gap between germline ends came to 18 bases. CDR1 is SGHVS and CDR2 is FQNEAQ in the germline V gene.

The chain employs TRBV9 and TRBJ2-5; TRBD2 matches 8 bases. Germline-derived CDR1 and CDR2 are SGDLS and YYNGEE. After removal of 1 base from V and 4 bases from J, the junction contained 12 bases not matched to a gene. The CDR3 sequence is 17 residues long. CDR3 DNA sequence: TGTGCCAGCAGCGTAATATCAGGCGGGAGGTCTGGAGAGACCCAGTACTTC. Encoded protein: CASSVISGGRSGETQYF.

The chain employs TRBV6-1 and TRBJ2-5, with TRBD1 identical over 7 bases. The tail of the sequence fits TRBJ2-7 better, so the J call may be wrong. The CDR3 loop spans 15 amino acids. Looked up from germline, CDR1 is MNHNS and CDR2 is SASEGT. Here the CDR3 reads CASRTHRGLDYEQYF. For the CDR3, the DNA is TGTGCCAGCAGGACTCACAGGGGTCTCGACTACGAGCAGTACTTC.

The V and J genes are TRBV10-3 and TRBJ1-3; TRBD1 aligns across 8 bases. In germline, CDR1 is ENHRY, CDR2 SYGVKD. The CDR3 spans 13 residues. The ends lost 10 bases at V and 0 bases at J; junction bases unmatched: 2. The CDR3 DNA reads TGTGCCACAGGACAGGGCTCTGGAAACACCATATATTTT. This gives the protein CATGQGSGNTIYF.

The chain uses TRBV4-3 and TRBJ1-6, with 9 bases lining up with TRBD1. This CDR3 region has 16 residues. J gave up 7 bases and V 0 bases, and 4 bases lay outside the gene matches. Per germline, CDR1 LGHNA and CDR2 YSLEER. The CDR3 region has the DNA TGCGCCAGCAGCCAAGATTCCGGGACAGGGAATTCACCCCTCCACTTT. Translated, it gives CASSQDSGTGNSPLHF.

The chain has TRBV6-1 and TRBJ2-2; perhaps TRBD1 as D (5 bases). CDR3 size: 15 residues. Per the germline V gene, CDR1 is MNHNS and CDR2 is SASEGT. V lost 7 bases and J 8 bases, leaving 20 bases between the germline ends. Written as DNA, the CDR3 is TGTGCCAGCACAGGGTCCGTTGGATTCCTTGGGGAGCTGTTTTTT. Its translation is CASTGSVGFLGELFF.

The rearrangement joins TRBV11-2 to TRBJ1-2; D gene unclear. V lost 2 bases and J lost 8, with 15 bases in between. The length of the CDR3 is 14 residues. CDR1 SGHAT and CDR2 FQNNGV come from the germline V gene. CDR3 DNA: TGTGCCAGCAGCTTAATGGCAGGCCCCCAAGGCTACACCTTC. Amino acid sequence: CASSLMAGPQGYTF.

The chain employs TRBV7-9 and TRBJ2-1; TRBD2 matches at 8 bases. Germline CDR1 reads SEHNR; CDR2 reads FQNEAQ (reference sequence). The CDR3 has 14 residues. V was pared by 4 bases and J by 8 bases, with 7 bases of the junction left unmatched. The CDR3: CASSSKRERDEQFF. DNA for the CDR3: TGTGCCAGCAGCTCGAAGCGGGAGCGGGATGAGCAGTTCTTC.

The rearrangement links TRBV5-1 to TRBJ2-7, with 12 bases aligning to TRBD2. This CDR3 spans 15 amino acids. Germline-derived CDR1 and CDR2 are SGHRS and YFSETQ. V lost 4 bases, J lost 6 bases, and 8 bases stayed unmatched. The CDR3 sequence: CASSPSSGRAGEQYF. CDR3 nucleotides: TGCGCCAGCAGCCCCTCTAGCGGGAGGGCCGGCGAGCAGTACTTC.

V and J are TRBV2 and TRBJ2-1, with D perhaps TRBD1 (5 bases). V gave up 0 bases and J gave up 4 bases, with 13 bases separating them. The CDR3 is 16 amino acids. CDR1 and CDR2 (germline): SNHLY, FYNNEI. CDR3 protein: CASSEAQGTRYNEQFF. CDR3 DNA sequence: TGTGCCAGCAGTGAAGCGCAGGGTACGAGGTACAATGAGCAGTTCTTC.

This clone was counted only a few times. The chain carries TRBV21-1 and TRBJ1-4; the D segment call TRBD1 is taken from the table without a DNA check. TRBV21-1 is given as a pseudogene. This CDR3 is 12 amino acids long. Written as DNA, the CDR3 is TGTGCCAGCAGCAAACAGGGTGAAAAACTGTTTTTT. The encoded protein is CASSKQGEKLFF.

As to this clone: Relative to the germline gene, one junction end is altered; a read error may explain this. J is TRBJ2-7 and V is TRBV28; TRBD2 matches at 7 bases. The CDR3 is 11 residues long. The V gene's germline CDR1 is MDHEN and CDR2 SYDVKM. The CDR3 loop reads CASSFRGVPHF. The CDR3 nucleotides read TGTGCCAGCAGTTTTCGGGGGGTTCCCCACTTC.

This clone showed up just a few times. The V call is TRBV10-3, the J call TRBJ1-4; D perhaps matches TRBD1 (6 bases). Germline V gene lookup returns CDR1 ENHRY and CDR2 SYGVKD. The CDR3 length is 14 residues. The V end lost 3 bases, the J end lost 5 bases, and 10 bases lay between the germline ends. CDR3 in amino acids: CAISEGGDNEKLFF. CDR3 bases: TGTGCCATCAGTGAAGGGGGGGACAATGAAAAACTGTTTTTT.

J is TRBJ1-4 and V is TRBV19, with TRBD1 matching over 9 bases. The CDR3 is 14 amino acids. Germline values: CDR1 LNHDA, CDR2 SQIVND (reference sequence). J was trimmed by 7 bases and V by 6 bases; bases with no gene match: 6. CDR3 in DNA: TGTGCCAGTAGGTTGACAGGGGGAAGTGAAAAACTGTTTTTT. The encoded protein is CASRLTGGSEKLFF. Full variable domain (remainder filled in from reference TRBV19 and TRBJ1-4): DGGITQSPKYLFRKEGQNVTLSCEQNLNHDAMYWYRQDPGQGLRLIYYSQIVNDFQKGDIAEGYSVSREKKESFPLTVTSAQKNPTAFYLCASRLTGGSEKLFFGSGTQLSVL.

This sequence joins TRBV30 and TRBJ1-2; TRBD1 is a possible D gene (5 bases). The CDR3 contains 15 residues. Trimming took off 2 bases at V and 8 bases at J, with 21 bases between the two ends. Germline lookup yields CDR1 GTSNPN and CDR2 SVGIG (reference sequence). This CDR3 reads CAWSFRPWGVGGYTF. The CDR3 DNA sequence: TGTGCCTGGAGTTTCCGACCATGGGGGGTTGGCGGCTACACCTTC.

Points on this clone: One junction end disagrees with the germline gene, perhaps due to a read error. Other DNA sequences within the sample encode an identical CDR3. The chain recombines TRBV2 with TRBJ1-6; no clear D gene. Germline V gene lookup returns CDR1 SNHLY and CDR2 FYNNEI. This CDR3 is built from 15 residues. As DNA, the CDR3 is TGTGCCAGCAGTGAACAGGACTCCTATAATTCCCCCCTCCACTTT. Translating it yields CASSEQDSYNSPLHF.

This chain uses TRBV4-3 with TRBJ2-7; 8 bases line up with TRBD2. Trimming took 1 base from V and 5 from J; bases not matched to a gene: 7. The CDR3 runs to 15 residues. Germline-derived CDR1 and CDR2 are LGHNA and YSLEER. CDR3 nucleotide sequence: TGCGCCAGCAGCCAAGGGGTAGCGGGGAACCACGAGCAGTACTTC. Translated, it gives CASSQGVAGNHEQYF.

This chain uses TRBV2 with TRBJ2-1; D may be TRBD1 (5 bases). This CDR3 has 12 amino acids. The germline V gene has CDR1 SNHLY and CDR2 FYNNEI. V was pared by 10 bases and J by 6 bases, with 13 bases between. The CDR3 protein is CATRPRANEQFF. The DNA for the CDR3 is TGTGCCACCCGTCCCAGGGCCAATGAGCAGTTCTTC. The full variable domain, with the rest looked up from reference TRBV2 and TRBJ2-1, is EPEVTQTPSHQVTQMGQEVILRCVPISNHLYFYWYRQILGQKVEFLVSFYNNEISEKSEIFDDQFSVERPDGSNFTLKIRSTKLEDSAMYFCATRPRANEQFFGPGTRLTVL.

The chain recombines TRBV5-5 with TRBJ1-2, with 7 bases that match TRBD1. Losses at the gene ends were 5 bases for V and 0 bases for J; bases not matched to a gene: 4. Germline CDR1 is SGHKS and CDR2 is YYEKEE (reference sequence). The CDR3 loop spans 14 amino acids. CDR3 loop: CASSWDSSNYGYTF. In DNA form, the CDR3 reads TGTGCCAGCAGTTGGGACAGCTCTAACTATGGCTACACCTTC.

The V call is TRBV4-1, the J call TRBJ2-6, with D perhaps matching TRBD2 (6 bases). Germline V gene sequence: CDR1 MGHRA, CDR2 YSYEKL. V gave up 1 base and J gave up 1 base, with 17 bases separating them. The CDR3 runs to 19 residues. The CDR3 nucleotides read TGCGCCAGCAGCCAAGGCCCGGGACTCCTAAAGTCTGGGGCCAACGTCCTGACTTTC. This encodes CASSQGPGLLKSGANVLTF.

The chain links TRBV11-3 to TRBJ1-1; a possible D gene is TRBD1 (5 bases). V lost 1 base to trimming and J lost 4 bases, with 25 bases between them. This CDR3 region has 19 residues. Germline V gene data show CDR1 as SGHNT and CDR2 as YENEEA. The DNA for the CDR3 is TGTGCCAGCAGCTTAGGGGCAGGGACGTCCGGCGGGGTCAGCACTGAAGCTTTCTTT. It codes for CASSLGAGTSGGVSTEAFF.

In its sample, this clone was seen once. The chain combines TRBV4-1 with TRBJ2-2, with D possibly TRBD2 on 5 matching bases. V dropped 0 bases and J dropped 4 bases, with 12 bases sitting between them. CDR3 length equals 16 residues. The germline gives CDR1 MGHRA, CDR2 YSYEKL. CDR3 sequence (DNA): TGCGCCAGCAGCCAAGAATTTGAGGGATTCACCGGGGAGCTGTTTTTT. It encodes CASSQEFEGFTGELFF.

J is TRBJ1-2 and V is TRBV6-1; 7 bases agree with TRBD1. V trimming: 7 bases; J trimming: 8 bases; junction bases outside the gene matches: 13. Germline loops: CDR1 MNHNS, CDR2 SASEGT. This CDR3 is 14 amino acids long. The CDR3 sequence is CASNWQGDVNGYTF. Written as DNA, the CDR3 is TGTGCCAGCAACTGGCAGGGGGACGTTAACGGCTACACCTTC.

This chain links TRBV7-2 with TRBJ2-3; D unclear. Per germline, CDR1 SGHTA and CDR2 FQGNSA. The CDR3 has 15 residues. V gave up 0 bases and J gave up 0 bases, with 7 bases separating them. In nucleotides, the CDR3 is TGTGCCAGCAGCTTAGCCGGGTTCAGCACAGATACGCAGTATTTT. This codes for CASSLAGFSTDTQYF.